These 26 T cell receptor beta chains were sequenced from one sample in a study of blood T cell repertoires in COVID-19. Only in-frame clones appear in the TCRdb table, and some are missing; sequencing was by immunoSEQ multiplex PCR. The data hold 250,000 or so clones, with approximately 85% observed a single time. Sequenced sample: PBMCs or T cells enriched from blood (not recorded which). The receptor set was obtained from a woman aged 45-65 years who had been exposed to COVID-19.

The CDR3 DNA reads as TGTGCCAGCAGCCGGGACAGCCAAGAGACCCAGTACTTC. This sequence encodes CASSRDSQETQYF. The chain employs TRBV7-9 and TRBJ2-5, with 7 positions matching TRBD1. The germline V gene encodes CDR1 SEHNR and CDR2 FQNEAQ (reference sequence). CDR3 length: 13 amino acids. Losses at the gene ends were 5 bases for V and 1 base for J; bases not matched to a gene: 1.

V gene TRBV5-6 combines with J gene TRBJ2-3; 11 nucleotides align to TRBD2. This CDR3 contains 18 residues. The germline gives CDR1 SGHDT, CDR2 YYEEEE. V lost 0 bases to trimming and J lost 2 bases; unmatched junction nucleotides: 8. CDR3 sequence (DNA): TGTGCCAGCAGCTTGGAGGCTAGCGGGGGGACTCTCACAGATACGCAGTATTTT. Protein sequence: CASSLEASGGTLTDTQYF. Variable domain in full (rest from reference TRBV5-6 and TRBJ2-3): DAGVTQSPTHLIKTRGQQVTLRCSPKSGHDTVSWYQQALGQGPQFIFQYYEEEERQRGNFPDRFSGHQFPNYSSELNVNALLLGDSALYLCASSLEASGGTLTDTQYFGPGTRLTVL.

The chain uses TRBV20-1 and TRBJ2-3, with 10 bases that match TRBD2. Germline assignment: CDR1 DFQATT and CDR2 SNEGSKA (reference sequence). Germline trimming cut 3 bases from V and 2 bases from J; bases unmatched to any gene: 11. This CDR3 comprises 17 residues. The CDR3 DNA follows: TGCAGTGCTAGTGTACCAACTAGCGGGGCATACACAGATACGCAGTATTTT. It is translated as CSASVPTSGAYTDTQYF.

The rearrangement uses TRBV11-2 and TRBJ1-2; possible D gene TRBD1, 6 bases. V was pared by 1 base and J by 2 bases, with 8 bases between. The germline V gene has CDR1 SGHAT and CDR2 FQNNGV. CDR3 length equals 14 residues. The CDR3 DNA is TGTGCCAGCAGCTTAGCAGGGGAAAACTATGGCTACACCTTC. Protein product: CASSLAGENYGYTF.

The CDR3 nucleotides read TGTGCCAGCAGCTTAATAAGACTCTCCTACGAGCAGTACTTC. It encodes CASSLIRLSYEQYF. The chain recombines TRBV5-6 with TRBJ2-7; D remains ambiguous. The ends were cut back, 2 bases at V and 0 bases at J, with 9 bases in the middle. This CDR3 has 14 amino acids. The germline gives CDR1 SGHDT, CDR2 YYEEEE.

The rearrangement links TRBV9 to TRBJ1-3, with D maybe TRBD1 (6 bases). V was cut by 2 bases and J by 1 base, with 13 bases left in between. In germline, CDR1 is SGDLS, CDR2 YYNGEE. The CDR3 contains 16 residues. The CDR3 spells CASSVRQVLSGNTIYF. In DNA form, the CDR3 reads TGTGCCAGCAGCGTGCGACAGGTTTTATCTGGAAACACCATATATTTT.

Details on this clone: One end of the junction does not line up with germline, which may come from a read error. In nucleotides, the CDR3 is TGTGCCAGCAGCTTAGCTCAGGACTACGGCTACACCTTC. It yields the protein CASSLAQDYGYTF. V is TRBV7-2 and J is TRBJ1-2; D gene unclear. This CDR3 is 13 amino acids long. Germline CDR1 is SGHTA and CDR2 is FQGNSA.

V and J are TRBV20-1 and TRBJ2-1; TRBD2 agrees at 8 bases. Germline CDR1 and CDR2: DFQATT and SNEGSKA (reference sequence). V shed 3 bases and J 4 bases; nucleotides not matched to a gene: 11. The CDR3 consists of 16 residues. CDR3 in amino acids: CSASPNTGLEYNEQFF. The CDR3 DNA reads TGCAGTGCTAGTCCTAATACGGGACTAGAGTACAATGAGCAGTTCTTC.

This clone has a single count. V usage is TRBV27 and J usage is TRBJ2-1; no clear D gene. V lost 4 bases and J lost 3, with 4 bases in between. Per germline, CDR1 MNHEY and CDR2 SMNVEV (reference sequence). This CDR3 comprises 12 residues. The CDR3 spells CASSSLYNEQFF. The CDR3 DNA is TGTGCCAGCAGTTCACTCTACAATGAGCAGTTCTTC.

This clone showed up just once. The genes are TRBV5-8 and TRBJ2-2; D is unclear. V shed 4 bases and J shed 6 bases, with 10 bases lying between them. This CDR3 comprises 13 residues. The germline V gene encodes CDR1 SGHTS and CDR2 YDEGEE. The CDR3 protein is CASSHRLAGELFF. As DNA, the CDR3 is TGTGCCAGCAGCCACCGGTTGGCCGGGGAGCTGTTTTTT.

The chain combines TRBV18 with TRBJ1-2, with D perhaps matching TRBD1 (6 bases). The CDR3 consists of 16 residues. V dropped 0 bases and J dropped 6 bases, with 17 bases sitting between them. The germline V gene has CDR1 KGHSH and CDR2 LQKENI. This CDR3 is CASSPPSPGHANGYTF. CDR3 in DNA: TGTGCCAGCTCACCACCTTCTCCGGGACACGCAAATGGCTACACCTTC.

J is TRBJ1-5 and V is TRBV5-1; 10 nucleotides line up with TRBD1. CDR1 and CDR2 from the germline V gene are SGHRS and YFSETQ. J gave up 7 bases and V 0 bases, and 4 bases lay outside the gene matches. The CDR3 is 15 amino acids. The CDR3 DNA is TGCGCCAGCAGCTTGGGGGACAGGGGTTCGCAGCCCCAGCATTTT. This codes for CASSLGDRGSQPQHF.

The chain recombines TRBV18 with TRBJ2-7, with 10 positions matching TRBD2. The V gene's germline CDR1 is KGHSH and CDR2 LQKENI. The CDR3 is made up of 17 amino acids. The J segment lost 1 base and the V segment lost 0 bases, leaving 6 bases of the junction unmatched. The CDR3 DNA sequence: TGTGCCAGCTCACCACCGGGTGGTAGCGGGGGGTCCTACGAGCAGTACTTC. It encodes CASSPPGGSGGSYEQYF.

In this sample, this clone turned up a few times. The V call is TRBV14, the J call TRBJ1-1; no reliable D call. The length of the CDR3 is 14 residues. V lost 1 base and J lost 0, with 6 bases in between. In germline, CDR1 is SGHDN, CDR2 FVKESK. CDR3 bases: TGTGCCAGCAGCCAAGTCAATTTGAACACTGAAGCTTTCTTT. Amino acids: CASSQVNLNTEAFF.

The chain carries TRBV7-7 and TRBJ2-5; 9 bases are a match to TRBD1. The germline V gene encodes CDR1 SSHAT and CDR2 FNYEAQ (reference sequence). J lost 4 bases, V lost 5 bases, and 11 bases had no gene match. The CDR3 runs to 16 residues. The CDR3 reads CASSPRGTGIGETQYF. Here the CDR3 DNA reads TGTGCCAGCAGCCCGAGGGGGACAGGGATTGGAGAGACCCAGTACTTC.

The chain uses TRBV6-4 and TRBJ2-1, with TRBD2 matching 10 bases. The germline CDR1 and CDR2 sequences are MRHNA and SNTAGT. Germline trimming cut 3 bases from V and 7 bases from J; bases unmatched to any gene: 9. The CDR3 runs to 16 residues. The DNA of the CDR3 is TGTGCCAGCAGTGAAAGGAGCGGGGGGGCGAAAAATGAGCAGTTCTTC. Protein: CASSERSGGAKNEQFF.

The CDR3 DNA reads as TGTGCCAGCAGTCCGGAGGGACATCAGCCCCAGCATTTT. The encoded protein is CASSPEGHQPQHF. V usage is TRBV2 and J usage is TRBJ1-5; perhaps TRBD1 as D (5 bases). CDR1 and CDR2 from the germline V gene are SNHLY and FYNNEI. Trimming cost V 5 bases and J 5 bases, with 10 bases left between them. The CDR3 contains 13 residues. The variable domain in full, completed from reference TRBV2 and TRBJ1-5, reads EPEVTQTPSHQVTQMGQEVILRCVPISNHLYFYWYRQILGQKVEFLVSFYNNEISEKSEIFDDQFSVERPDGSNFTLKIRSTKLEDSAMYFCASSPEGHQPQHFGDGTRLSIL.

This chain joins TRBV4-3 and TRBJ1-2, with 8 bases lining up with TRBD1. This CDR3 contains 17 residues. The V gene end was trimmed by 1 base and the J gene end by 4 bases; junction bases not matched to a gene: 11. Germline V lookup: CDR1 LGHNA, CDR2 YSLEER. The CDR3 sequence is CASSQAQGDRSLYGYTF. CDR3 bases: TGCGCCAGCAGCCAAGCTCAGGGGGACAGGTCTCTCTATGGCTACACCTTC.

The sample holds many counts of this clone. V gene TRBV4-3 combines with J gene TRBJ2-7; the match to TRBD2 covers 9 bases. The V and J ends lost 2 bases and 3 bases, in that order; junction bases with no gene match: 2. Germline V lookup: CDR1 LGHNA, CDR2 YSLEER. CDR3 size: 14 residues. The CDR3 spells CASSQWTSDYEQYF. The CDR3, as DNA: TGCGCCAGCAGCCAATGGACTAGCGACTACGAGCAGTACTTC.

V gene TRBV5-1 combines with J gene TRBJ1-3; tentatively, D is TRBD1 (6 bases). Germline V gene lookup returns CDR1 SGHRS and CDR2 YFSETQ. The CDR3 contains 16 residues. Trimming stripped 2 bases from V and 0 bases from J, with 12 bases between. CDR3 loop: CASSLAGASSGNTIYF. As DNA, the CDR3 is TGCGCCAGCAGCTTAGCAGGGGCTAGCTCTGGAAACACCATATATTTT.

The count of this clone is one. This chain joins TRBV7-6 and TRBJ2-7; the D gene is possibly TRBD1 (6 bases). Trimming left V 5 bases short and J 3 bases short, with 17 bases between. Looked up from germline, CDR1 is SGHVS and CDR2 is FNYEAQ. This CDR3 contains 15 residues. CDR3 sequence (DNA): TGTGCCAGCAGCCCCATTACGGACAGCTACTACGAGCAGTACTTC. Translated: CASSPITDSYYEQYF.

This clone was observed a handful of times. The V call is TRBV7-9, the J call TRBJ2-2, with D perhaps TRBD1 (6 bases). This CDR3 spans 16 amino acids. Germline assignment: CDR1 SEHNR and CDR2 FQNEAQ (reference sequence). V was pared by 7 bases and J by 2 bases, with 17 bases between. The CDR3 DNA reads TGTGCCAGCAAAGGAGGCTGGGACATCAACACCGGGGAGCTGTTTTTT. Its protein is CASKGGWDINTGELFF.

The chain carries TRBV7-9 and TRBJ2-5; D possibly corresponds to TRBD1 (6 bases). CDR1 is SEHNR, CDR2 FQNEAQ, per germline (reference sequence). Trimming pared 0 bases from V and 3 bases from J, leaving 11 bases between. The CDR3 contains 15 residues. The CDR3 loop reads CASSLAWTAEETQYF. The CDR3 DNA follows: TGTGCCAGCAGCTTAGCCTGGACAGCTGAAGAGACCCAGTACTTC.

A single count supports this clone. The rearrangement joins TRBV27 to TRBJ1-4; 10 bases fit TRBD1. This CDR3 is built from 15 residues. Germline lookup yields CDR1 MNHEY and CDR2 SMNVEV (reference sequence). With V trimmed by 5 bases and J by 7 bases, 7 bases remained unmatched. CDR3 sequence: CASSLTGQGTEKLFF. The CDR3 DNA reads as TGTGCCAGCAGTCTAACGGGACAGGGGACTGAAAAACTGTTTTTT.

The chain is built from TRBV10-3 and TRBJ2-5; a possible D gene is TRBD2 (5 bases). The V end was cut by 10 bases, the J end by 5 bases, with 17 bases between. This CDR3 comprises 13 residues. Germline CDR1 ENHRY, CDR2 SYGVKD. CDR3 in DNA: TGTGCCACCCGGGCTCCCGGGGTGGAGACCCAGTACTTC. Amino acid sequence: CATRAPGVETQYF.

The table lists this clone with a count of one. The rearrangement uses TRBV6-5 and TRBJ2-7, with 8 bases aligning to TRBD1. There are 14 residues in the CDR3. The ends lost 11 bases at V and 7 bases at J; junction bases unmatched: 16. Germline loops: CDR1 MNHEY, CDR2 SVGAGI. CDR3 amino acids: CAAHEGTGRGEQYF. The DNA of the CDR3 is TGTGCCGCCCACGAAGGGACAGGCCGTGGGGAGCAGTACTTC.